Listed below are T cell receptor beta chains from one sample, sequenced in a study of vaccination and CD4 T cells after COVID-19. No antigen has been identified for these receptors. TCRdb re-called the PCR reads with MiXCR, one entry per CDR3 protein. The sample yields around 27,000 distinct CDR3 sequences, roughly 34% seen once. The source material was CD4+ T cells from blood, cultured in vitro, sampled about 7 months after SARS-CoV-2 vaccination. The receptors stem from a human donor who had recovered from COVID-19. The CDR3 runs from the conserved cysteine through the conserved F or W. A D gene is named only where the DNA matches it firmly. A clone size is listed for some rows: how often the clone was seen (once, few, many), or a class if it is expanded.

v_call	d_call	clone_size	j_call	cdr3_aa	cdr3_nt
TRBV28	TRBD2	.	TRBJ2-2	CASSLAGRATGELFF	TGTGCCAGCAGTCTCGCAGGGAGGGCCACCGGGGAGCTGTTTTTT
TRBV9	TRBD1	few	TRBJ1-6	CASSPRQGGNSPLHF	TGTGCCAGCAGCCCTCGACAGGGGGGTAATTCACCCCTCCACTTT
TRBV11-2	.	.	TRBJ1-2	CASSPHVGRGYTF	TGTGCCAGCAGCCCCCACGTGGGCCGGGGCTACACCTTC
TRBV27	TRBD2	few	TRBJ2-1	CASSLAWAAGGSEQFF	TGTGCCAGCAGTTTAGCTTGGGCAGCGGGAGGGTCTGAGCAGTTCTTC
TRBV7-3	.	few	TRBJ2-1	CASSPRPSYNEQFF	TGTGCCAGCAGCCCGCGCCCCTCCTACAATGAGCAGTTCTTC
TRBV2	TRBD2	few	TRBJ2-3	CASTVIAGGGDTQYF	TGTGCCAGCACCGTGATAGCGGGAGGTGGAGATACGCAGTATTTT
TRBV7-8	TRBD2	.	TRBJ2-1	CASSLTAGVHYNEQFF	TGTGCCAGCAGCTTAACAGCGGGAGTACACTACAATGAGCAGTTCTTC
TRBV2	TRBD2	.	TRBJ2-5	CASRARSLAGDFEETQYF	TGTGCCAGCAGAGCCCGTTCGTTAGCGGGAGACTTTGAAGAGACCCAGTACTTC
TRBV10-3	.	.	TRBJ2-3	CAISAAATDTQYF	TGTGCCATCAGTGCCGCCGCAACAGATACGCAGTATTTT
TRBV20-1	TRBD2	.	TRBJ2-7	CSARDGQREAYEQYF	TGCAGTGCTAGAGATGGCCAGCGGGAGGCCTACGAGCAGTACTTC
TRBV20-1	.	few	TRBJ2-5	CSASTGGPVKTQYF	TGCAGTGCTAGTACAGGAGGGCCAGTAAAGACCCAGTACTTC
TRBV7-9	TRBD1	.	TRBJ2-5	CASRGQEETQYF	TGTGCCAGCCGAGGACAGGAAGAGACCCAGTACTTC
TRBV20-1	.	few	TRBJ1-5	CSAEGGGGQPQHF	TGCAGTGCTGAGGGGGGGGGAGGACAGCCCCAGCATTTT
TRBV7-9	.	few	TRBJ1-2	CASSLEGFDYGYTF	TGTGCCAGCAGCTTAGAAGGGTTTGACTATGGCTACACCTTC
TRBV29-1	TRBD2	.	TRBJ2-1	CSVSPFASGSYNEQFF	TGCAGCGTTTCGCCCTTCGCTAGCGGCTCCTACAATGAGCAGTTCTTC
TRBV28	TRBD2	few	TRBJ2-7	CASNPTSGNSYEQYF	TGTGCCAGCAACCCGACTAGCGGGAACTCCTACGAGCAGTACTTC